The source of this T cell receptor (beta chain) is a study of Ad26.COV2.S vaccination and SARS-CoV-2 variants. Across the study: Once, or twice with 56 days between doses, Ad26.COV2.S was given intramuscularly. Findings and caveats of the study: Considerable breadth of spike-specific CD8+ and CD4+ T cell responses has reportedly been documented following vaccination. Total T cell responses were possibly underestimated by TCR breadth and depth analyses.

TCRdb's copy holds only in-frame clones and misses some; the assay was immunoSEQ multiplex PCR. The sample carries about 680,000 clones, 89% recorded once. Treatment noted: around 19 received Ad26.COV2.S at low or high dose, single or two shots; about 5 received placebo; per-sample allocation not given. Samples analyzed were those drawn on day 63 after the first vaccine or placebo injection. The shot given was an Ad26 vector that makes Wuhan-strain SARS-CoV-2 spike. On this clone: The antigen remains unidentified.

The source of this sequence is a person between 18 and 59 years old who received the Ad26.COV2.S COVID-19 vaccine or a placebo. The sample was peripheral blood, taken in a trial of Ad26.COV2.S vaccine versus placebo.

In DNA, the CDR3 is TGTGCCAGCCGCGAGCGGGGATACAATGAGCAGTTCTTC. This codes for CASRERGYNEQFF. The rearrangement links TRBV6-5 to TRBJ2-1; 7 bases fit TRBD2. The CDR3 length is 13 residues. The germline gives CDR1 MNHEY, CDR2 SVGAGI. Losses at the gene ends were 8 bases for V and 4 bases for J; bases not matched to a gene: 5.